The 29 T cell receptor beta chains below were found in one sample sequenced in a study of blood T cells in healthy people across ages. A second PCR, run for roughly 7 to 12 cycles, used a sample-barcoded 5' primer plus a J-beta primer mix. MiXCR was run by TCRdb on the 5' RACE reads, yielding one entry per CDR3 protein. This sample has 710,000 or so distinct CDR3 sequences, with 32% found just once. The source material was blood. These receptors all stem from a woman of 80 years or more in good health.

In this sample, this clonotype turned up many times. V is TRBV2 and J is TRBJ2-1; 11 bases fit TRBD2. Trimming at V came to 3 bases and at J to 8 bases, leaving 0 bases not matched to a gene. CDR3 length: 13 residues. Per germline, CDR1 SNHLY and CDR2 FYNNEI. The chain's CDR3 is CASSETSGDEQFF. DNA for the CDR3: TGTGCCAGCAGTGAGACTAGCGGGGATGAGCAGTTCTTC.

Many counts were recorded for this clonotype. This chain joins TRBV20-1 and TRBJ2-7; D is possibly TRBD1 or TRBD2 (6 bases each). Germline V gives CDR1 DFQATT, CDR2 SNEGSKA (reference sequence). Trimming left V 3 bases short and J 6 bases short, with 12 bases between. The CDR3 totals 12 residues. The CDR3 nucleotides read TGCAGTGCTAGGGAGGGGGGAAGCGAGCAGTACTTC. Encoded protein: CSAREGGSEQYF.

The table lists this clonotype with many counts. V is TRBV6-5 and J is TRBJ1-5, with TRBD1 identical over 7 bases. There are 14 residues in the CDR3. Trimming took 6 bases from V and 4 from J; bases not matched to a gene: 6. Germline CDR1 and CDR2: MNHEY and SVGAGI. This CDR3 is CASSRGGLNQPQHF. In DNA, the CDR3 is TGTGCCAGCAGCCGAGGGGGCTTAAATCAGCCCCAGCATTTT.

V and J are TRBV20-1 and TRBJ2-7; perhaps TRBD1 as D (5 bases). Germline loops: CDR1 DFQATT, CDR2 SNEGSKA (reference sequence). V was clipped by 2 bases and J by 1 base, with 18 bases between them. The CDR3 covers 16 residues. CDR3 coding DNA: TGCAGTGCTAGACCGAAGGTCTTGACAGTATCCTACGAGCAGTACTTC. This translates into CSARPKVLTVSYEQYF.

The chain uses TRBV5-1 and TRBJ2-3; D is tentatively TRBD1 or TRBD2 (5 bases each). Germline assignment: CDR1 SGHRS and CDR2 YFSETQ. V dropped 4 bases and J dropped 2 bases, with 17 bases sitting between them. CDR3 length: 16 amino acids. For the CDR3, the DNA is TGCGCCAGCAGCATCGGGACCCTCCACCCCACAGATACGCAGTATTTT. Translation: CASSIGTLHPTDTQYF.

About this clonotype itself: The junction departs from germline at one end; a sequencing error may be responsible. The chain couples TRBV3-1 to TRBJ2-1; D may correspond to TRBD1 or TRBD2 (5 bases each). This CDR3 has 15 residues. From germline, CDR1 is LGHDT and CDR2 YNNKEL (reference sequence). CDR3 residues: CVSSSGQRPAETQFF. DNA of the CDR3: TGTGTCAGCAGCTCGGGGCAGCGCCCTGCGGAGACCCAGTTCTTC.

The gene calls are TRBV18 and TRBJ1-1, with D uncertain. V was pared by 4 bases and J by 2 bases, with 14 bases between. Germline V gene lookup returns CDR1 KGHSH and CDR2 LQKENI. This CDR3 is built from 15 residues. Here the CDR3 reads CASSRLPDGNTEAFF. The CDR3 nucleotides are TGTGCCAGCTCACGCCTCCCGGACGGCAACACTGAAGCTTTCTTT.

To note about this clonotype: The junction shows a germline mismatch at one end, possibly a read error. The gene calls are TRBV5-5 and TRBJ2-5; TRBD1 agrees at 7 bases. Germline values: CDR1 SGHKS, CDR2 YYEKEE (reference sequence). There are 13 residues in the CDR3. The CDR3 bases are TGTGCCAGCAGCTGGGCCCAACAGGGGCCGGTGGACTTC. Its protein product is CASSWAQQGPVDF.

This clonotype has at least ten counts. J is TRBJ2-7 and V is TRBV4-2, with unresolved D. There are 14 residues in the CDR3. Between the trimmed V and J ends, which lost 4 bases and 0 bases, there was a span of 10 bases. Germline CDR1 and CDR2: LGHNA and YNFKEQ. The CDR3 DNA sequence: TGTGCCAGCAGCCCGTTGACTTACTCCTACGAGCAGTACTTC. This sequence encodes CASSPLTYSYEQYF.

This clonotype appeared many times. J is TRBJ2-4 and V is TRBV20-1; TRBD1 agrees at 11 bases. Germline CDR1 DFQATT, CDR2 SNEGSKA (reference sequence). Trimming cost V 3 bases and J 3 bases; bases outside gene matches: 13. The CDR3 has 18 amino acids. The CDR3 coding sequence is TGCAGTGCTAGGGTTACCGGGACAGGGGGGTCGGGCAAAAACATTCAGTACTTC. Protein sequence: CSARVTGTGGSGKNIQYF.

At least ten counts were recorded for this clonotype. The chain combines TRBV28 with TRBJ2-2; D unresolved. The V gene's germline CDR1 is MDHEN and CDR2 SYDVKM. This CDR3 has 18 residues. The ends were cut back, 5 bases at V and 3 bases at J, with 22 bases in the middle. The CDR3 loop reads CASSLDVGWGMDTGELFF. The CDR3 DNA follows: TGTGCCAGCAGTCTCGATGTGGGGTGGGGAATGGACACCGGGGAGCTGTTTTTT.

The chain combines TRBV7-6 with TRBJ1-1; perhaps TRBD1 as D (5 bases). The CDR3 spans 16 residues. The V gene's germline CDR1 is SGHVS and CDR2 FNYEAQ. V shed 2 bases and J shed 1 base, with 14 bases lying between them. The CDR3 region is CASSLRPGRANTEAFF. CDR3 sequence (DNA): TGTGCCAGCAGCTTAAGGCCGGGACGGGCGAACACTGAAGCTTTCTTT. Complete variable domain (other parts from reference TRBV7-6 and TRBJ1-1): GAGVSQSPRYKVTKRGQDVALRCDPISGHVSLYWYRQALGQGPEFLTYFNYEAQQDKSGLPNDRFSAERPEGSISTLTIQRTEQRDSAMYRCASSLRPGRANTEAFFGQGTRLTVV.

This clonotype was counted ten times or more. The chain recombines TRBV12-3 or TRBV12-4 with TRBJ2-1, with no clear D. V was clipped by 7 bases and J by 8 bases, with 9 bases between them. This CDR3 comprises 11 residues. DNA of the CDR3: TGTGCCAGCACCCAAGTCTATGAGCAGTTCTTC. Its translation is CASTQVYEQFF.

As for this clonotype: One end of the junction varies from germline; a read error may be responsible. CDR3 region: CASSEAGRTPPHF. CDR3 nucleotides: TGTGCCAGCAGTGAAGCCGGGCGGACACCCCCCCACTTT. The chain combines TRBV6-1 with TRBJ1-6; D might be TRBD1 (5 bases). The CDR3 has 13 amino acids. Germline CDR1 MNHNS, CDR2 SASEGT.

This clonotype came up many times. The rearrangement links TRBV7-8 to TRBJ2-7; D unresolved. CDR1 and CDR2 from the germline V gene are SGHVS and FQNEAQ. The V gene lost 2 bases and the J gene lost 1 base, with 9 bases spanning the gap. This CDR3 comprises 14 residues. DNA of the CDR3: TGTGCCAGCAGCTTAAGGTCCAGTTCCTACGAGCAGTACTTC. This gives the protein CASSLRSSSYEQYF.

This clonotype has ten or more counts. The chain has TRBV28 and TRBJ2-5; TRBD2 matches at 7 bases. Germline lookup yields CDR1 MDHEN and CDR2 SYDVKM. Trimming took 8 bases from V and 1 from J; bases not matched to a gene: 10. CDR3 length equals 15 residues. CDR3 amino acids: CASHRAGTGQETQYF. For the CDR3, the DNA is TGTGCCAGCCACCGAGCGGGAACTGGCCAAGAGACCCAGTACTTC.

There are a few counts of this clonotype. A read error may be the cause here, since a much bigger clone is one base away. The chain uses TRBV9 and TRBJ2-7; D gene ambiguous. Trimming removed 0 bases at V and 7 bases at J, with 11 bases between. CDR1 is SGDLS, CDR2 YYNGEE, per germline. This CDR3 contains 13 residues. The CDR3 coding sequence is TGTGCCAGCAGCGTAGTTTCCTACAATGAGCAGTACTTC. It yields the protein CASSVVSYNEQYF. Together with reference TRBV9 and TRBJ2-7, the CDR3 gives the full variable domain: DSGVTQTPKHLITATGQRVTLRCSPRSGDLSVYWYQQSLDQGLQFLIQYYNGEERAKGNILERFSAQQFPDLHSELNLSSLELGDSALYFCASSVVSYNEQYFGPGTRLTVT.

This clonotype was detected a few times. This rearrangement joins TRBV7-6 to TRBJ1-6; weak D call: TRBD1 (5 bases). From germline, CDR1 is SGHVS and CDR2 FNYEAQ. This CDR3 has 16 residues. Trimming stripped 1 base from V and 10 bases from J, with 17 bases between. DNA for the CDR3: TGTGCCAGCAGCTTAGGTCCGGGCAGGGCACAGTCACCCCTCCACTTT. Protein sequence: CASSLGPGRAQSPLHF.

This clonotype was recorded many times. This chain connects TRBV28 to TRBJ2-1; 8 bases match TRBD1. Looked up from germline, CDR1 is MDHEN and CDR2 is SYDVKM. This CDR3 comprises 15 residues. V dropped 2 bases and J dropped 6; count of bases not matched to a gene: 6. The CDR3 region is CASSLNGQGINEQFF. CDR3 DNA: TGTGCCAGCAGTTTAAACGGACAGGGAATCAATGAGCAGTTCTTC.

This clonotype has only a few counts. The V and J genes are TRBV28 and TRBJ2-3; D may be TRBD2 (5 bases). Trimming took 1 base from V and 1 from J, leaving 12 bases between them. The CDR3 runs 16 residues. CDR1 is MDHEN, CDR2 SYDVKM, per germline. CDR3 region: CASSLFGIGGTDTQYF. The CDR3 nucleotides read TGTGCCAGCAGTTTATTCGGCATCGGGGGCACAGATACGCAGTATTTT.

This chain joins TRBV7-8 and TRBJ2-5; D uncertain. The DNA end is more similar to TRBJ2-7, so the J call may be wrong. Germline loops: CDR1 SGHVS, CDR2 FQNEAQ. The CDR3 totals 14 residues. CDR3 coding DNA: TGTGCCAGCAGCCCGGGCAGGTTCGGCTACGAGCAGTACTTC. It encodes CASSPGRFGYEQYF.

This clonotype was detected many times. V is TRBV29-1 and J is TRBJ1-2; 7 positions match TRBD1. Per germline, CDR1 SQVTM and CDR2 ANQGSEA. The V and J ends lost 4 bases and 4 bases, in that order; junction bases with no gene match: 6. This CDR3 has 13 residues. Here the CDR3 DNA reads TGCAGCGTTGGACAGGGATATAGCTATGGCTACACCTTC. Translation gives CSVGQGYSYGYTF.

This clonotype was found many times. The CDR3 loop is CASSRHGGGDNNYGYTF. CDR3 DNA: TGTGCCAGCAGCCGCCACGGCGGGGGAGATAATAACTATGGCTACACCTTC. The V and J genes are TRBV6-1 and TRBJ1-2, with D maybe TRBD1 (5 bases). The CDR3 extends over 17 amino acids. In germline, CDR1 is MNHNS, CDR2 SASEGT. V was pared by 6 bases and J by 1 base, with 21 bases between.

As regards this clonotype: This may come from a read error, since a much larger clone is one base off. The chain combines TRBV29-1 with TRBJ2-7, with 7 bases lining up with TRBD2. This CDR3 comprises 10 residues. V gave up 5 bases and J gave up 7 bases; unmatched junction bases: 2. Germline V CDR1 and CDR2: SQVTM, ANQGSEA. The CDR3 coding sequence is TGCAGCGTTCAGGGAGGGGAGCAGTACTTC. It specifies CSVQGGEQYF.

This clonotype has a single count. This chain joins TRBV15 and TRBJ1-1; tentatively, D is TRBD1 (6 bases). Trimming took off 0 bases at V and 6 bases at J, with 20 bases between the two ends. CDR3 size: 17 residues. Germline values: CDR1 LNHNV, CDR2 YYDKDF (reference sequence). CDR3 loop: CATSRDRYRDDDPEAFF. CDR3 nucleotides: TGTGCCACCAGCAGAGATCGGTACAGGGACGATGACCCTGAAGCTTTCTTT.

This clonotype was counted at least ten times. The DNA for the CDR3 is TGTGCCAGCAGCGTAGTAGACGGGGGCACAGATACGCAGTATTTT. Its protein product is CASSVVDGGTDTQYF. V gene TRBV9 combines with J gene TRBJ2-3; the D gene is possibly TRBD2 (5 bases). The germline gives CDR1 SGDLS, CDR2 YYNGEE. CDR3 length: 15 residues. Trimming stripped 0 bases from V and 1 base from J, with 9 bases between. Based on the CDR3 plus reference TRBV9 and TRBJ2-3, the full variable domain is DSGVTQTPKHLITATGQRVTLRCSPRSGDLSVYWYQQSLDQGLQFLIQYYNGEERAKGNILERFSAQQFPDLHSELNLSSLELGDSALYFCASSVVDGGTDTQYFGPGTRLTVL.

This clonotype was counted many times. The chain is built from TRBV15 and TRBJ2-5; 8 nucleotides line up with TRBD1. The CDR3 has 14 amino acids. The V and J ends lost 3 bases and 5 bases, in that order; junction bases with no gene match: 5. Germline assignment: CDR1 LNHNV and CDR2 YYDKDF (reference sequence). The CDR3 spells CATSRTGVGETQYF. CDR3 coding DNA: TGTGCCACCAGCAGGACAGGGGTCGGGGAGACCCAGTACTTC.

The CDR3 DNA follows: TGTGCCAGCAGCTCTCGTCCCCGGCCGGATGAAAAACTGTTTTTT. Translated: CASSSRPRPDEKLFF. The genes are TRBV7-6 and TRBJ1-4; D remains ambiguous. The V gene's germline CDR1 is SGHVS and CDR2 FNYEAQ. The CDR3 consists of 15 residues. V was pared by 4 bases and J by 6 bases, with 15 bases between.

This clonotype was counted many times. This chain links TRBV6-2 or TRBV6-3 with TRBJ2-5, with D maybe TRBD1 (6 bases). Germline V gene data show CDR1 as MNHEY and CDR2 as SVGEGT. Trimming took 7 bases from V and 4 from J, leaving 16 bases between them. The CDR3 totals 14 residues. This CDR3 reads CASTQGSVRETQYF. The CDR3 DNA follows: TGTGCCAGCACCCAGGGGAGCGTTAGAGAGACCCAGTACTTC.